The 3 T cell receptor beta chains presented below share a single source sample, sequenced in a study of cytomegalovirus exposure and HLA in healthy donors. PCR was performed using 60 Vbeta and 13 Jbeta primers. Method: immunoSEQ multiplex PCR; TCRdb's copy keeps in-frame clones and lacks some. In all, the sample yields tens of thousands of clones. The specimen was PBMCs. The receptors were sampled from a man between 40 and 49 years old in good health and CMV-seronegative.

J is TRBJ2-7 and V is TRBV5-6, with 8 positions matching TRBD2. V was clipped by 1 base and J by 0 bases; unmatched bases: 9. In germline, CDR1 is SGHDT, CDR2 YYEEEE. The CDR3 is 17 amino acids. CDR3 region: CASSLLWSGGSSYEQYF. CDR3 coding DNA: TGTGCCAGCAGCTTGCTATGGAGCGGGGGAAGCTCCTACGAGCAGTACTTC.

This chain links TRBV5-1 with TRBJ2-5, with 9 bases aligning to TRBD1. Germline values: CDR1 SGHRS, CDR2 YFSETQ. J lost 4 bases, V lost 6 bases, and 10 bases had no gene match. The CDR3 totals 15 residues. CDR3 residues: CASNWAGQGIETQYF. CDR3 sequence (DNA): TGCGCCAGCAATTGGGCGGGACAGGGTATAGAGACCCAGTACTTC.

The genes are TRBV5-4 and TRBJ2-1; D call uncertain. CDR1 and CDR2 from the germline V gene are SGHNT and YYREEE (reference sequence). Between the trimmed V and J ends, which lost 1 base and 3 bases, there was a span of 11 bases. The CDR3 has 15 residues. The CDR3 DNA sequence: TGTGCCAGCAGCTTGAGGTCTGGAGTCTACAATGAGCAGTTCTTC. Residues: CASSLRSGVYNEQFF.